The clone carrying this T cell receptor (beta chain) occurred a few times. What it binds is not known. The data originate from a study of response to subunit inactivated influenza vaccine. General study points: Seasonal influenza vaccination, on each occasion, was suggested by the authors to recruit few new T cells.

A single record per CDR3 protein comes from TCRdb applying MiXCR to the RT-PCR reads. Of roughly 500,000 distinct CDR3 sequences in the sample, 15% to 20% were seen once. The sequence came from a man aged 45 to 70 who received an inactivated influenza vaccine. This material consisted of CD4+ T cells sorted from PBMCs, taken roughly 24 months after vaccination.

This CDR3 reads CASSLAGHETQYF. The CDR3 coding sequence is TGCGCCAGCAGCTTGGCTGGGCACGAGACCCAGTACTTC. The genes are TRBV5-1 and TRBJ2-5; D unclear. The CDR3 length is 13 residues. Germline CDR1 SGHRS, CDR2 YFSETQ. V gave up 0 bases and J gave up 5 bases, with 8 bases separating them.